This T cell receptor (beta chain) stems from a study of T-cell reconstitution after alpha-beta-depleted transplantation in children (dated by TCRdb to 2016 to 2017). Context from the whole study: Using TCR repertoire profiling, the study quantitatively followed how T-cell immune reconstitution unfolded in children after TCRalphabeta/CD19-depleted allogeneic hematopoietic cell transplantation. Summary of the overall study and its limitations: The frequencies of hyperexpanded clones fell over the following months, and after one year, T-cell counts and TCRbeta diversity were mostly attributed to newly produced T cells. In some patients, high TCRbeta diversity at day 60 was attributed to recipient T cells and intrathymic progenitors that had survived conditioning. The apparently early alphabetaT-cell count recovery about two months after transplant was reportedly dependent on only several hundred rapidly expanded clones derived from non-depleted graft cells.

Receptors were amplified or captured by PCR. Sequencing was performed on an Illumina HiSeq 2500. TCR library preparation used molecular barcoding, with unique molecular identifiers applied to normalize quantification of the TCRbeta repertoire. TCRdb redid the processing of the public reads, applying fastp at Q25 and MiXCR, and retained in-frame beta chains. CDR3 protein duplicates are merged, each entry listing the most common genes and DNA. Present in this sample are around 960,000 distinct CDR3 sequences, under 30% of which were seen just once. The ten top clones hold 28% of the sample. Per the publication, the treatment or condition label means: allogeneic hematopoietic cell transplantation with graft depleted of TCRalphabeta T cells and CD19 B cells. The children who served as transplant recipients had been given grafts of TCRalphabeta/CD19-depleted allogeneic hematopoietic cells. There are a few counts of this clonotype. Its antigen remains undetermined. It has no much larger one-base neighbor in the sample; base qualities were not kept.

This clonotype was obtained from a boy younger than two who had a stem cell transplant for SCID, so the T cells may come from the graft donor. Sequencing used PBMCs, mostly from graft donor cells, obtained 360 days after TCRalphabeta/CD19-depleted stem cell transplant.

The DNA is TGCGCCAGCAGCGTCCGGGACAGGGTACAAAAACTGTTTTTT. It is translated as CASSVRDRVQKLFF. The V and J genes are TRBV5-1 and TRBJ1-4; 9 middle bases align to TRBD1. The CDR3 starts with the cysteine, ends with the phenylalanine, and has 14 residues. Only the CDR3 part of the read is kept: 42 bases, read in frame from the first base. The V end gives up 4 bases and the J end 9 bases, leaving 7 bases in the junction not matched to a gene. The germline V gene sets CDR1 to SGHRS and CDR2 to YFSETQ.